The present T cell receptor beta chain was sequenced within a study of siplizumab effects on memory and regulatory T cells. General study findings and limits: Unstimulated subsets contained matches for only a minor fraction of alloreactive clones. Suppressive activity of Tregs proliferating in siplizumab cultures remained unconfirmed.

Repertoires were generated with immunoSEQ multiplex PCR, while TCRdb's copy carries only in-frame clones and drops some. The table records about 120,000 clones, approximately 94% of them present only once. The CDR3 spans 14 residues. With 6 bases clipped from V and 0 bases from J, the junction kept 2 bases outside the gene matches. Germline CDR1 is ENHRY and CDR2 is SYGVKD. With regard to this clone: No antigen is known for it.

This sequence originates from a human donor in good health. The J gene is TRBJ1-1, the V gene TRBV10-3, with TRBD1 matching 9 bases. The sequencing input was non-Treg CD4+ T cells sorted from blood. The CDR3 is CAIRGQGLNTEAFF. Here the CDR3 DNA reads TGTGCCATCAGGGGACAGGGCTTGAACACTGAAGCTTTCTTT.